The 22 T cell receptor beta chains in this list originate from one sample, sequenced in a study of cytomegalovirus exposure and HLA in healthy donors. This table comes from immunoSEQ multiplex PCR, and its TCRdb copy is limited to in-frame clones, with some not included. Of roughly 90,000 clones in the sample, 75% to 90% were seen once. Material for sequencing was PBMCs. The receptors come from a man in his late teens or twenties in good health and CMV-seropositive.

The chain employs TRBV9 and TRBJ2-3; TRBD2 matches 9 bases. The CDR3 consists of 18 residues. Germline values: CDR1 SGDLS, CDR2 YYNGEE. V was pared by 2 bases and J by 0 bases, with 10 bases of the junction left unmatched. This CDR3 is CASSVGSSGSTSTDTQYF. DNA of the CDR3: TGTGCCAGCAGCGTGGGGAGTAGCGGGAGTACTAGCACAGATACGCAGTATTTT.

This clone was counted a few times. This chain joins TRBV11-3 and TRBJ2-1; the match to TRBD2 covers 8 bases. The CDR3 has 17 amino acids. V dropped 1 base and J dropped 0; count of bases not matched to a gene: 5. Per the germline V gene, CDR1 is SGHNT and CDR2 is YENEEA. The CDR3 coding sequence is TGTGCCAGCAGCTTAGGGGTAGCGGGGAGCTCCTACAATGAGCAGTTCTTC. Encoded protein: CASSLGVAGSSYNEQFF.

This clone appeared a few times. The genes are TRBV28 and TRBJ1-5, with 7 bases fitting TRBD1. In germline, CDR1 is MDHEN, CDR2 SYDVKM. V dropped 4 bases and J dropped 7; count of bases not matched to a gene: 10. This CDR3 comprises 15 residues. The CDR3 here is CASSSGTVRSQPQHF. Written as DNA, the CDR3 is TGTGCCAGCAGTTCCGGGACAGTCAGGAGCCAGCCCCAGCATTTT.

CDR3 loop: CASSGGTGRHGYTF. Here the CDR3 DNA reads TGTGCCAGCAGCGGCGGGACAGGGCGCCATGGCTACACCTTC. The genes are TRBV9 and TRBJ1-2, with 9 bases fitting TRBD1. The CDR3 contains 14 residues. Germline assignment: CDR1 SGDLS and CDR2 YYNGEE. Unmatched junction bases numbered 6, after V lost 3 bases and J lost 6 bases.

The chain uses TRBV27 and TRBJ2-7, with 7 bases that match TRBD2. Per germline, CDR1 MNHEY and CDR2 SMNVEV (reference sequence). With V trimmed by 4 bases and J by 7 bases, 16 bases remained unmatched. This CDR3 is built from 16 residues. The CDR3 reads CASSSSWGEGGEEQYV. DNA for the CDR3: TGTGCCAGCAGTTCCAGCTGGGGGGAGGGAGGGGAAGAGCAGTACGTC.

The CDR3 nucleotides are TGCAGCGGCCGGGGGGCCTTGAACACTGAAGCTTTCTTT. This codes for CSGRGALNTEAFF. The chain links TRBV29-1 to TRBJ1-1; D is perhaps TRBD1 (6 bases). This CDR3 region has 13 residues. CDR1 and CDR2 (germline): SQVTM, ANQGSEA. Between the trimmed V and J ends, which lost 7 bases and 0 bases, there was a span of 12 bases. The entire variable domain, with the rest obtained from reference TRBV29-1 and TRBJ1-1, is as follows: SAVISQKPSRDICQRGTSLTIQCQVDSQVTMMFWYRQQPGQSLTLIATANQGSEATYESGFVIDKFPISRPNLTFSTLTVSNMSPEDSSIYLCSGRGALNTEAFFGQGTRLTVV.

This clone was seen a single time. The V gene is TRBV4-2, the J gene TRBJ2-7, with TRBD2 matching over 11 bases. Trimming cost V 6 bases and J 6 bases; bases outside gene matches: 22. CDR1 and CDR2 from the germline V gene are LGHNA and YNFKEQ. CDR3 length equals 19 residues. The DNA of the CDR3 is TGTGCCAGCAGGTTCACGTCGTCGACTAGCGGGGCCCAGGGATCCGAGCAGTACTTC. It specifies CASRFTSSTSGAQGSEQYF.

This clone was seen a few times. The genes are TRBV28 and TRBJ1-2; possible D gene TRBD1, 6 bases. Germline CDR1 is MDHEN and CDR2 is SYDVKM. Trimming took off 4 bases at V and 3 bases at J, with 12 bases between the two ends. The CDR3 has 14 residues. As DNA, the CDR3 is TGTGCCAGCAGTTCTGGGACATTTGACTATGGCTACACCTTC. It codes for CASSSGTFDYGYTF.

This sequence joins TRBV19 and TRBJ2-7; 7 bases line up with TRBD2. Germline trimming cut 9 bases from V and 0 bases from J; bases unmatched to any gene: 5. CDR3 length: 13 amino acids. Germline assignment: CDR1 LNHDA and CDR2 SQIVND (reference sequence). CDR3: CASGAGSSYEQYF. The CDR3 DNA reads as TGTGCCAGCGGAGCGGGGAGCTCCTACGAGCAGTACTTC. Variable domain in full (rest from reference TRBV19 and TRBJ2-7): DGGITQSPKYLFRKEGQNVTLSCEQNLNHDAMYWYRQDPGQGLRLIYYSQIVNDFQKGDIAEGYSVSREKKESFPLTVTSAQKNPTAFYLCASGAGSSYEQYFGPGTRLTVT.

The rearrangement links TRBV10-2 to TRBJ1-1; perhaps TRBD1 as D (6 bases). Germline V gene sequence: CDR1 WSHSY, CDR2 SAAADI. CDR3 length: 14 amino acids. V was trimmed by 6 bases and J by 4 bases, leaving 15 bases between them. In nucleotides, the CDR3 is TGCGCCAGCAGCGAAACCCAGGGGAGCACTGAAGCTTTCTTT. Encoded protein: CASSETQGSTEAFF.

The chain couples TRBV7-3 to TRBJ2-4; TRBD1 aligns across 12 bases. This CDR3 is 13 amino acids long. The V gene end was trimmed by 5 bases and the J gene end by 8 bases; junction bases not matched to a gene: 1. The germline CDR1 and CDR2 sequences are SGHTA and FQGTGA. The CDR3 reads CASSRDRGHIQYF. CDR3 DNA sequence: TGTGCCAGCAGCCGGGACAGGGGGCACATTCAGTACTTC. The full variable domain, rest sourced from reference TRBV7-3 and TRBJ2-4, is GAGVSQTPSNKVTEKGKYVELRCDPISGHTALYWYRQSLGQGPEFLIYFQGTGAADDSGLPNDRFFAVRPEGSVSTLKIQRTERGDSAVYLCASSRDRGHIQYFGAGTRLSVL.

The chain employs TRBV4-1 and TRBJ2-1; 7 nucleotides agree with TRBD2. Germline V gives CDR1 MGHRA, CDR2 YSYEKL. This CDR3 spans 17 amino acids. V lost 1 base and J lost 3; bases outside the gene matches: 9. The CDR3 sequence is CASSQGSASGNYNEQFF. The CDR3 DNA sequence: TGCGCCAGCAGCCAAGGATCGGCTAGCGGAAACTACAATGAGCAGTTCTTC.

CDR3 DNA: TGTGCCAGCAGTTTACAGGGGCGGAACTATGGCTACACCTTC. This gives the protein CASSLQGRNYGYTF. The V and J genes are TRBV28 and TRBJ1-2; TRBD1 is a possible D gene (6 bases). The CDR3 runs 14 residues. CDR1 is MDHEN and CDR2 is SYDVKM in the germline V gene. Trimming removed 2 bases at V and 2 bases at J, with 9 bases between.

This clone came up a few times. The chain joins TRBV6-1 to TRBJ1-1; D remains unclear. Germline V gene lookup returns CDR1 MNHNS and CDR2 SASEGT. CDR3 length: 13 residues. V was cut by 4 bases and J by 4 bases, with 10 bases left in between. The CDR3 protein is CASSAGGTTEAFF. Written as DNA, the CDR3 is TGTGCCAGCAGTGCTGGCGGAACCACTGAAGCTTTCTTT.

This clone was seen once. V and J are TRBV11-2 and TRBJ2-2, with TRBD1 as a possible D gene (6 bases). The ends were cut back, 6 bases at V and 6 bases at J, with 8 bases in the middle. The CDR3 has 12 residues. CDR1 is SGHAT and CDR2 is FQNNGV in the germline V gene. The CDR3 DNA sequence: TGTGCCAGCAGAGGGGGTTCCGGGGAGCTGTTTTTT. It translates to CASRGGSGELFF.

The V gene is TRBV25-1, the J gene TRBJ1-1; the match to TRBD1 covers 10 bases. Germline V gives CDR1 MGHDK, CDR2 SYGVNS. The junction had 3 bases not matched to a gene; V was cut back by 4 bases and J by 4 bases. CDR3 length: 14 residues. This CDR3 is CASSGRDRGTEAFF. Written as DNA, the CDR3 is TGTGCCAGCAGTGGTCGGGACAGGGGCACTGAAGCTTTCTTT.

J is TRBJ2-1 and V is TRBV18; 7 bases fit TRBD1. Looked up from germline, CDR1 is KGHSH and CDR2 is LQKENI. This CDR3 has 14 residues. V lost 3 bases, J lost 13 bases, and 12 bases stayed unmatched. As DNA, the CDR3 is TGTGCCAGCTCACCCCCCCAACTGGGACAGCGACAGTTCTTC. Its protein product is CASSPPQLGQRQFF.

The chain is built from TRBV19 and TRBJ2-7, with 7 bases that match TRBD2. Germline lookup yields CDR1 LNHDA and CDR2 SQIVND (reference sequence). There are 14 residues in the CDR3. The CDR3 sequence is CGGAGMGGDYEQYV. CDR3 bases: TGTGGCGGGGCAGGGATGGGGGGGGACTACGAGCAGTACGTC.

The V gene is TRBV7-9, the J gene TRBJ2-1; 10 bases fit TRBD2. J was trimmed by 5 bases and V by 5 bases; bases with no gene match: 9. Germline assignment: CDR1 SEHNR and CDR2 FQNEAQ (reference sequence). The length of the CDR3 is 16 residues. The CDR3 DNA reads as TGTGCCAGCAGCCCCTATAGCGGGAGGAACCACAATGAGCAGTTCTTC. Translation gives CASSPYSGRNHNEQFF.

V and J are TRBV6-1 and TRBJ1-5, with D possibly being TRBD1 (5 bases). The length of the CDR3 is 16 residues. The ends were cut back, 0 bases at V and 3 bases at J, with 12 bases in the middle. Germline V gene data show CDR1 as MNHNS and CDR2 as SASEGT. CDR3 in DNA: TGTGCCAGCAGTGAAGCGGGGCATAATAACAATCAGCCCCAGCATTTT. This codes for CASSEAGHNNNQPQHF.

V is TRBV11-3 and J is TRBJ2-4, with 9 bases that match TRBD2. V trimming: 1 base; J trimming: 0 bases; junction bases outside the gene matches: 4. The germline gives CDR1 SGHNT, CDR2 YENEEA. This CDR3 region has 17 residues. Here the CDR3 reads CASSLGREGGAKNIQYF. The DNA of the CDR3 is TGTGCCAGCAGCTTAGGGCGGGAGGGTGGAGCCAAAAACATTCAGTACTTC.

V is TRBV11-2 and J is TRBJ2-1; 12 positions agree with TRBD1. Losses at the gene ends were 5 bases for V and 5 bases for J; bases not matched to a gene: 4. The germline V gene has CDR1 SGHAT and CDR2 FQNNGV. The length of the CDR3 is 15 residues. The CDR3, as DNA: TGTGCCAGCAGCCAAGGGACAGGGGGCAACAATGAGCAGTTCTTC. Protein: CASSQGTGGNNEQFF.